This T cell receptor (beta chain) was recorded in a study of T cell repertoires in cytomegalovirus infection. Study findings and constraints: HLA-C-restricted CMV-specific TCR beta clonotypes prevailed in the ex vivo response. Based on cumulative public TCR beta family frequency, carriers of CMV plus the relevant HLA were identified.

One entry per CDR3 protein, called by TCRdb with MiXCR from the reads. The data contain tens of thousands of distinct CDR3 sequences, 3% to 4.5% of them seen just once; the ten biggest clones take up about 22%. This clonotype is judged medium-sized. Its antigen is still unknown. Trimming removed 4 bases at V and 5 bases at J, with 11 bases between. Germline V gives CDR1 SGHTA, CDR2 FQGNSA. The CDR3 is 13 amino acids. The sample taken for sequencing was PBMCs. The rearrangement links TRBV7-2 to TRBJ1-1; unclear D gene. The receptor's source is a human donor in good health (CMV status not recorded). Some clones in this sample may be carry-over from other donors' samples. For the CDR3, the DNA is TGTGCCAGCAGCTCGAGGTGGGGAACTGAAGCTTTCTTT. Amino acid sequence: CASSSRWGTEAFF.